This T cell receptor beta chain was found in a study of CD8 T cells in ankylosing spondylitis. Study findings and constraints: Matched ankylosing spondylitis synovial fluid reportedly contained a significantly enriched population of disease-linked clones. Disease-linked clones bore a CD8+ phenotype, appearing relatively rarely in peripheral blood. Earlier literature documents some of the motif variants in reactive arthritis synovial fluid and blood.

The CDR3 is 13 amino acids. Germline-derived CDR1 and CDR2 are SEHNR and FQNEAQ (reference sequence). The V gene end was trimmed by 8 bases and the J gene end by 2 bases; junction bases not matched to a gene: 3. Each TCR beta library was made by quantitative 5'-RACE that incorporated molecular barcodes. Each CDR3 protein is one row after TCRdb ran MiXCR on the 5' RACE reads. The sample lists over 150,000 distinct CDR3 sequences; around 13% were seen once. This clonotype was seen ten or more times. What it binds is unknown. The specimen sequenced was blood, either unsorted or a sorted T cell fraction (not recorded which). The chain recombines TRBV7-9 with TRBJ2-5, with 9 positions matching TRBD1. This clonotype originated in a male donor with ankylosing spondylitis or in good health (not recorded which). The CDR3 here is CASRGTGQETQYF. CDR3 bases: TGTGCCAGCCGCGGGACAGGGCAAGAGACCCAGTACTTC.